The 24 T cell receptor beta chains below come from one sample, sequenced in a study of blood T cell repertoires in COVID-19. Assay used: immunoSEQ multiplex PCR; TCRdb lists only in-frame clones, some missing. The sample carries approximately 92,000 clones, roughly 72% recorded once. Sequencing used peripheral blood. The source of these receptors is a woman aged 55-69 years in a cohort sampled during active or convalescent COVID-19.

The rearrangement joins TRBV7-2 to TRBJ2-7; D is unclear. V shed 5 bases and J shed 6 bases, with 17 bases lying between them. Germline assignment: CDR1 SGHTA and CDR2 FQGNSA. CDR3 length: 14 residues. Written as DNA, the CDR3 is TGTGCCAGCAGCCTTTCATATACATCCAGCGAGCAGTACTTC. Protein: CASSLSYTSSEQYF.

The rearrangement uses TRBV9 and TRBJ2-5, with TRBD2 matching 12 bases. V was pared by 0 bases and J by 2 bases, with 8 bases of the junction left unmatched. Germline CDR1 and CDR2: SGDLS and YYNGEE. The CDR3 extends over 18 amino acids. The CDR3 DNA is TGTGCCAGCAGCGTAGGGCTAGCGGGGGGGCCGGGGCAAGAGACCCAGTACTTC. This sequence encodes CASSVGLAGGPGQETQYF.

Concerning this clone: One end of the junction does not line up with germline, which may come from a read error. The rearrangement links TRBV13 to TRBJ2-7; 11 nucleotides agree with TRBD1. CDR1 is PRHDT and CDR2 is FYEKMQ in the germline V gene (reference sequence). There are 14 residues in the CDR3. In DNA, the CDR3 is TGTGCCAGCAGTTGGACAGGGGGCTCCAACGAGCAGTACTTC. Residues: CASSWTGGSNEQYF.

The J gene is TRBJ2-2, the V gene TRBV21-1; the D call in the table, TRBD1, was not verified against the DNA. TRBV21-1 is a listed pseudogene. The CDR3 sequence is 19 residues long. CDR3 amino acids: CASSLGRDRGPRDTGELFF. Written as DNA, the CDR3 is TGTGCCAGCAGCTTGGGGCGGGACAGGGGCCCCCGGGACACCGGGGAGCTGTTTTTT.

A few counts support this clone. V gene TRBV4-2 combines with J gene TRBJ1-6, with a possible D match to TRBD1 (6 bases). Germline CDR1 is LGHNA and CDR2 is YNFKEQ. This CDR3 region has 13 residues. V was cut by 4 bases and J by 14 bases, with 15 bases left in between. CDR3 loop: CASSREGGRALHF. As DNA, the CDR3 is TGTGCCAGCAGCCGAGAAGGGGGTCGGGCCCTCCACTTT.

This chain links TRBV9 with TRBJ2-7, with a possible D match to TRBD1 (6 bases). CDR1 and CDR2 from the germline V gene are SGDLS and YYNGEE. V was cut by 2 bases and J by 6 bases, with 12 bases left in between. The CDR3 runs 13 residues. The CDR3 region has the DNA TGTGCCAGCAGCGTCGACCAGGGGAGCGAGCAGTACTTC. It specifies CASSVDQGSEQYF. Full variable domain (missing parts from reference TRBV9 and TRBJ2-7): DSGVTQTPKHLITATGQRVTLRCSPRSGDLSVYWYQQSLDQGLQFLIQYYNGEERAKGNILERFSAQQFPDLHSELNLSSLELGDSALYFCASSVDQGSEQYFGPGTRLTVT.

The chain has TRBV7-5 and TRBJ2-7; TRBD2 is taken as the D call from the table, unchecked against the DNA. TRBV7-5 is a listed pseudogene. This CDR3 is 15 amino acids long. In DNA form, the CDR3 reads TGTGTCAGAAGCTTTCAAACTAGCGGGGGGGACGAGCAGTACTTC. Translation: CVRSFQTSGGDEQYF.

The chain is built from TRBV29-1 and TRBJ2-5; D unclear. The CDR3 is 11 residues long. CDR1 and CDR2 from the germline V gene are SQVTM and ANQGSEA. The germline V and J ends were trimmed by 5 bases and 0 bases, with 4 bases remaining between them. This CDR3 reads CSVQDQETQYF. The CDR3 bases are TGCAGCGTTCAGGACCAAGAGACCCAGTACTTC.

CDR3 region: CSVSGPNGLSYEQYF. CDR3 DNA: TGCAGCGTTAGTGGTCCGAACGGACTCTCCTACGAGCAGTACTTC. This rearrangement joins TRBV29-1 to TRBJ2-7; D possibly corresponds to TRBD2 (5 bases). CDR3 size: 15 residues. V dropped 5 bases and J dropped 0 bases, with 17 bases sitting between them. The germline V gene encodes CDR1 SQVTM and CDR2 ANQGSEA.

This clone is a singleton in its sample. The chain's CDR3 is CASSGSSGGFYEQYF. CDR3 DNA sequence: TGTGCCAGCAGCGGTTCTAGCGGGGGTTTTTACGAGCAGTACTTC. The chain couples TRBV5-6 to TRBJ2-7; 10 bases align to TRBD2. The germline V gene has CDR1 SGHDT and CDR2 YYEEEE. The CDR3 sequence is 15 residues long. The V and J ends lost 4 bases and 4 bases, in that order; junction bases with no gene match: 8.

The rearrangement links TRBV5-8 to TRBJ2-5; 10 bases align to TRBD2. CDR3 length: 14 residues. V trimming: 3 bases; J trimming: 5 bases; junction bases outside the gene matches: 4. Germline V gene sequence: CDR1 SGHTS, CDR2 YDEGEE. In DNA form, the CDR3 reads TGTGCCAGCAGCTCCAGCGGGGGGGCCGAGACCCAGTACTTC. Translated, it gives CASSSSGGAETQYF.

The V gene is TRBV18, the J gene TRBJ2-3; TRBD1 matches 10 bases. Germline V lookup: CDR1 KGHSH, CDR2 LQKENI. The trim removed 9 bases at V and 3 bases at J, leaving 6 bases unmatched. There are 14 residues in the CDR3. The CDR3 sequence: CASRRDRGTDTQYF. The CDR3 coding sequence is TGTGCCAGTCGCCGGGACAGGGGAACAGATACGCAGTATTTT.

The chain joins TRBV7-8 to TRBJ1-1, with D possibly TRBD1 on 6 matching bases. CDR1 is SGHVS and CDR2 is FQNEAQ in the germline V gene. V was pared by 5 bases and J by 2 bases, with 15 bases between. The CDR3 loop spans 15 amino acids. CDR3 protein: CASSVRGQRNTEAFF. Here the CDR3 DNA reads TGTGCCAGCAGCGTACGAGGACAGCGCAACACTGAAGCTTTCTTT.

V and J are TRBV7-2 and TRBJ2-7; D call uncertain. V lost 1 base and J lost 4, with 11 bases in between. The germline CDR1 and CDR2 sequences are SGHTA and FQGNSA. The CDR3 extends over 14 amino acids. Here the CDR3 DNA reads TGTGCCAGCAGCTTAGGTCAGGCAAGGTACGAGCAGTACTTC. Its protein product is CASSLGQARYEQYF. The full variable domain, its missing parts supplied by reference TRBV7-2 and TRBJ2-7, is GAGVSQSPSNKVTEKGKDVELRCDPISGHTALYWYRQSLGQGLEFLIYFQGNSAPDKSGLPSDRFSAERTGGSVSTLTIQRTQQEDSAVYLCASSLGQARYEQYFGPGTRLTVT.

The chain joins TRBV18 to TRBJ2-3; a weak D match, TRBD2 (5 bases). The germline gives CDR1 KGHSH, CDR2 LQKENI. V dropped 5 bases and J dropped 3 bases, with 15 bases sitting between them. This CDR3 spans 15 amino acids. The CDR3 bases are TGTGCCAGCTCAGAATCTAGCAGAGCGACAGATACGCAGTATTTT. Translation gives CASSESSRATDTQYF.

The chain couples TRBV7-3 to TRBJ1-2; D unclear. The CDR3 length is 13 residues. Looked up from germline, CDR1 is SGHTA and CDR2 is FQGTGA. Trimming cost V 5 bases and J 2 bases, with 9 bases left between them. Here the CDR3 DNA reads TGTGCCAGCAGCCCCGGACTGAACTATGGCTACACCTTC. This translates into CASSPGLNYGYTF.

The sample holds a few counts of this clone. The chain combines TRBV7-2 with TRBJ1-5; 8 bases are shared with TRBD1. The junction had 4 bases not matched to a gene; V was cut back by 8 bases and J by 4 bases. Germline V lookup: CDR1 SGHTA, CDR2 FQGNSA. The length of the CDR3 is 13 residues. CDR3 sequence reads: CASRQGPNQPQHF. The CDR3 DNA is TGTGCCAGCCGACAGGGGCCGAATCAGCCCCAGCATTTT.

The chain recombines TRBV6-5 with TRBJ2-1; 8 bases align to TRBD2. Germline trimming cut 8 bases from V and 4 bases from J; bases unmatched to any gene: 7. The CDR3 has 14 amino acids. Germline assignment: CDR1 MNHEY and CDR2 SVGAGI. CDR3 DNA: TGTGCCAGCGTTCGGGCTAGCGGGTACAATGAGCAGTTCTTC. Translated, it gives CASVRASGYNEQFF.

CDR3 sequence (DNA): TGCGCCAGCAGCCGCGGACAGGGGCCAGATACGCAGTATTTT. Translation: CASSRGQGPDTQYF. This sequence joins TRBV4-3 and TRBJ2-3; 9 bases are shared with TRBD1. The germline V gene has CDR1 LGHNA and CDR2 YSLEER. This CDR3 is built from 14 residues. With V trimmed by 4 bases and J by 4 bases, 3 bases remained unmatched.

The chain is built from TRBV19 and TRBJ1-3; a possible D gene is TRBD1 (5 bases). Germline V gene lookup returns CDR1 LNHDA and CDR2 SQIVND (reference sequence). With 11 bases removed from V and 0 bases from J, the gap between germline ends came to 14 bases. The CDR3 is made up of 14 amino acids. The CDR3 reads CACNRGHSGNTIYF. The CDR3 DNA reads as TGTGCCTGCAATAGAGGACACTCTGGAAACACCATATATTTT.

DNA of the CDR3: TGTGCCAGCAGTTTATCGACTAGCGGGGTGGGGTTGCCCTACGAGCAGTACTTC. It codes for CASSLSTSGVGLPYEQYF. The V and J genes are TRBV27 and TRBJ2-7; TRBD2 agrees at 11 bases. V lost 0 bases and J lost 2; bases outside the gene matches: 9. The CDR3 totals 18 residues. Germline V gene lookup returns CDR1 MNHEY and CDR2 SMNVEV (reference sequence).

This clone has only a few counts. The rearrangement links TRBV9 to TRBJ1-4; D remains unclear. The V and J ends lost 0 bases and 4 bases respectively, with 10 bases between them. The CDR3 runs to 15 residues. Per germline, CDR1 SGDLS and CDR2 YYNGEE. In DNA, the CDR3 is TGTGCCAGCAGCGTAGATTGGGGAGTTAATGAAAAACTGTTTTTT. This encodes CASSVDWGVNEKLFF.

The genes are TRBV6-2 or TRBV6-3 and TRBJ2-7; 10 nucleotides agree with TRBD2. Per germline, CDR1 MNHEY and CDR2 SVGEGT. The CDR3 is made up of 15 amino acids. Germline trimming cut 1 base from V and 3 bases from J; bases unmatched to any gene: 3. The CDR3 DNA follows: TGTGCCAGCAGTTACTTAGCGGGGGGTATCTACGAGCAGTACTTC. It codes for CASSYLAGGIYEQYF.

V gene TRBV19 combines with J gene TRBJ2-1; 10 bases map to TRBD1. Losses at the gene ends were 5 bases for V and 3 bases for J; bases not matched to a gene: 7. Germline CDR1 LNHDA, CDR2 SQIVND (reference sequence). This CDR3 has 16 amino acids. CDR3 in amino acids: CASSSPTGGGYNEQFF. The CDR3 DNA reads TGTGCCAGTAGTTCGCCGACAGGGGGCGGCTACAATGAGCAGTTCTTC. The full variable domain, completed using reference TRBV19 and TRBJ2-1, is DGGITQSPKYLFRKEGQNVTLSCEQNLNHDAMYWYRQDPGQGLRLIYYSQIVNDFQKGDIAEGYSVSREKKESFPLTVTSAQKNPTAFYLCASSSPTGGGYNEQFFGPGTRLTVL.